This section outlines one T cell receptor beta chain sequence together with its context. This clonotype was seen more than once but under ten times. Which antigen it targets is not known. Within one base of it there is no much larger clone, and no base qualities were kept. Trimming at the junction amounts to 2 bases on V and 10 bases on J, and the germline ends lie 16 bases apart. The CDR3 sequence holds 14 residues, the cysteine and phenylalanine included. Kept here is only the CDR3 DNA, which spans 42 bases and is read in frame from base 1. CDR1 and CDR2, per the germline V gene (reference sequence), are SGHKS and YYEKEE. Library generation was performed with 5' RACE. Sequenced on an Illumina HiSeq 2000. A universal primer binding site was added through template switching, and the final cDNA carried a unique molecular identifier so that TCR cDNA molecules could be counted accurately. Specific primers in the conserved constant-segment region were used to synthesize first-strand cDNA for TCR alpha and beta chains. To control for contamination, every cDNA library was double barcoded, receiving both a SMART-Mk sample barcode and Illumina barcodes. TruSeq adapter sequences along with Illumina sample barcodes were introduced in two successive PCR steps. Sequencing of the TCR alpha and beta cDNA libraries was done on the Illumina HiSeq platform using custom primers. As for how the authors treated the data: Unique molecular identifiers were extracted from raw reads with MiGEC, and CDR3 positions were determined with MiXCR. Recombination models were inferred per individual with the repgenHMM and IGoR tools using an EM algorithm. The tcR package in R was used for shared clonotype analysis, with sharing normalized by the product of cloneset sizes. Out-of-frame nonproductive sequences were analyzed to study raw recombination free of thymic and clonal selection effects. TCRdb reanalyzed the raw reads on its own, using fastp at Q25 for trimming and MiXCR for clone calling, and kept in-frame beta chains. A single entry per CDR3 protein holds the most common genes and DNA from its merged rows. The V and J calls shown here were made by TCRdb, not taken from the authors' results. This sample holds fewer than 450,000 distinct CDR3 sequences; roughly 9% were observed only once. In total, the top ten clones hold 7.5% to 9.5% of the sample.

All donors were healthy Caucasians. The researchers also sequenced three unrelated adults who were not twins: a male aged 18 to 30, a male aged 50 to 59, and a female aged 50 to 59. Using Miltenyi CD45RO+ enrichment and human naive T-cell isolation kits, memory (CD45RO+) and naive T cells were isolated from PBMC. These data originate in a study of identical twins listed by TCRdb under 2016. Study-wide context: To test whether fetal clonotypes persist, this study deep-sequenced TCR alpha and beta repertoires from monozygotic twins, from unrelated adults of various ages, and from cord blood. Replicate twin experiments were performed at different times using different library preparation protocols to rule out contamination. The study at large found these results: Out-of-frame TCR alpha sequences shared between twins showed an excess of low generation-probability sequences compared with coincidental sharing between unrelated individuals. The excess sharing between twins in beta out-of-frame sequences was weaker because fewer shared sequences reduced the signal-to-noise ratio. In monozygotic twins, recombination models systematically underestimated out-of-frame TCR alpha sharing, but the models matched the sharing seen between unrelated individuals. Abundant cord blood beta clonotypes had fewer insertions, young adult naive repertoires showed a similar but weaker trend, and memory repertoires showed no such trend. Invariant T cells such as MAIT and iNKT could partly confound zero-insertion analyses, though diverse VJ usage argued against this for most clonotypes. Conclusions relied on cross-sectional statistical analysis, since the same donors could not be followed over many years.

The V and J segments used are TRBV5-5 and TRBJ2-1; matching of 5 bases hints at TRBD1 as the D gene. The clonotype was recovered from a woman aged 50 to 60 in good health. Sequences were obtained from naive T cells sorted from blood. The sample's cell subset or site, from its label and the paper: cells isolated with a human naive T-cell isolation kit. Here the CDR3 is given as CASSFSGEKGEQFF. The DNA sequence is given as TGTGCCAGCAGCTTTTCCGGTGAGAAGGGGGAGCAGTTCTTC. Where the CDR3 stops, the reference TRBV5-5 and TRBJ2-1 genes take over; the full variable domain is DAGVTQSPTHLIKTRGQQVTLRCSPISGHKSVSWYQQVLGQGPQFIFQYYEKEERGRGNFPDRFSARQFPNYSSELNVNALLLGDSALYLCASSFSGEKGEQFFGPGTRLTVL.